Detailed here is one T cell receptor (beta chain). Its antigen is still unknown. Extraction of RNA preceded its reverse transcription into cDNA, which served as the sequencing template. This table comes from immunoSEQ multiplex PCR, and its TCRdb copy is limited to in-frame clones, with some not included. The sample lists some 150,000 clones; 67% were seen once. This sample is part of a study of CD8+ T cells in alopecia areata. Overall study results and limits: It was lesional scalp, especially alopecia totalis/universalis, that showed higher clonality than normal scalp.

CDR1 and CDR2 from the germline V gene are SNHLY and FYNNEI. V dropped 4 bases and J dropped 2; count of bases not matched to a gene: 7. The CDR3 loop spans 16 amino acids. The input for sequencing was CD8+ T cells sorted from blood, taken at week 0. J is TRBJ2-3 and V is TRBV2; 9 bases agree with TRBD2. The TCR was taken from a human donor with alopecia areata. For the CDR3, the DNA is TGTGCCAGCAGTGTGGATAAGCGGGGGGCCACAGATACGCAGTATTTT. Protein product: CASSVDKRGATDTQYF.